Listed below are T cell receptor beta chains from one sample, sequenced in a study of technical replicates of blood from a handful of donors. Assay: immunoSEQ multiplex PCR; the TCRdb copy retains only in-frame clones and omits some. The table has about 68,000 clones, about 97% seen once. The specimen was T cells isolated from PBMCs. These receptors all stem from a human donor in good health. The CDR3 runs from the conserved cysteine through the conserved F or W. The order of the fields is J gene, V gene, D gene, CDR3 protein. D genes are given only for firm matches.

>TRBJ1-1|TRBV5-1|TRBD1
CASSSGQVTEAFF
>TRBJ1-1|TRBV6-5|.
CASSSRLIMNTEAFF
>TRBJ2-7|TRBV21-1|.
CASNLPPDTQGYEQYF
>TRBJ2-7|TRBV11-2|TRBD2
CASSVARSGSHEQYF
>TRBJ2-3|TRBV4-3|TRBD1
CASSQDSLGQGATDTQYF
>TRBJ2-1|TRBV7-7|.
CASSLVRLPPGNEQFF
>TRBJ1-4|TRBV4-3|TRBD1
CASSQVRTGGVQLFF
>TRBJ2-5|TRBV11-1|.
CASSLDGPDSRTQYF
>TRBJ2-5|TRBV7-8|TRBD2
CASSFGLAGGGETQYF
>TRBJ1-4|TRBV19|.
CASALMYGEKLFF
>TRBJ2-2|TRBV4-3|.
CASSQEKGRGTGELFF
>TRBJ2-7|TRBV29-1|.
CSVADTYEQYF
>TRBJ1-5|TRBV19|.
CASSLTVSNQPQHF
>TRBJ2-7|TRBV10-1|.
CASSESIGPEQYF
>TRBJ2-7|TRBV28|TRBD2
CASSLPTSGLSYEQYF
>TRBJ1-1|TRBV12-5|.
CASALFRNTEAFF
>TRBJ2-1|TRBV2|TRBD2
CASSVSGRANNEQFF
>TRBJ2-5|TRBV9|TRBD2
CASSLGAAGGPSGETQYF
>TRBJ1-1|TRBV28|TRBD1
CASSFTGEKEAFF
>TRBJ1-1|TRBV29-1|.
CSVETVEAFF
>TRBJ2-1|TRBV6-6|TRBD2
CASSRQLAGGPDEQFF
>TRBJ1-1|TRBV10-3|.
CAISGPGEAFF